This TCR beta chain was recorded in a study of post-analysis software for immune sequencing data. Researchers reported that TCR beta cDNA libraries carried unique molecular identifiers. Yield was approximately 500,000 cDNA molecules from approximately 0.95 to 9.8 million T cells. A single record per CDR3 protein comes from TCRdb applying MiXCR to the PCR reads. The sample yields over 150,000 distinct CDR3 sequences, roughly 31% seen once. This clonotype was observed a few times. Its antigen is undetermined. Broader study findings: When patients were compared with controls, four to six TRBV segments were more frequent, TRBV5-6, TRBV5-1 and TRBV20-1 among them.

Germline values: CDR1 MNHEY, CDR2 SVGAGI. Trimming removed 10 bases at V and 5 bases at J, with 27 bases between. The CDR3 consists of 16 residues. The origin of this receptor is a girl aged 10 to 17 with multiple sclerosis. This rearrangement joins TRBV6-5 to TRBJ2-7; possible D gene TRBD1, 6 bases. The sequenced sample consisted of blood. Here the CDR3 DNA reads TGTGCCACTTCCGCGAGAGGGGGACATGAAACCGACGAGCAGTACTTC. It translates to CATSARGGHETDEQYF.